One TCR beta chain is described in this entry. TCRdb's table, derived via immunoSEQ multiplex PCR, lists solely in-frame clones and lacks some. The sample has fewer than 25,000 clones; 70% to 90% are singletons. The V gene end was trimmed by 5 bases and the J gene end by 4 bases; junction bases not matched to a gene: 16. Germline lookup yields CDR1 SEHNR and CDR2 FQNEAQ (reference sequence). The CDR3 sequence is 18 residues long. This entry is derived from a study of control samples from healthy donors and cancer patients. The chain uses TRBV7-9 and TRBJ2-3; 9 bases are shared with TRBD2. The specimen sequenced was PBMCs. The receptor was isolated from a woman in her fifties or sixties with head and neck cancer. This CDR3 reads CASSNSGSNGLGPDTQYF. The CDR3 bases are TGTGCCAGCAGCAATAGCGGGAGTAATGGGCTGGGACCAGATACGCAGTATTTT.